This TCR beta chain came from a study of T cell responses to AZD1222 COVID-19 vaccine. Background on the study: Second-dose timings of about 4 or about 12 weeks were pooled.

The study, taken as a whole, reports: Donors were chiefly white British, with a greater number of females, and clonal diversity was perhaps underestimated. Vaccination with two AZD1222 doses was followed by a rise in Spike-specific TCR breadth and depth.

Produced via immunoSEQ multiplex PCR; TCRdb's table is partial and in-frame only. The table records about 120,000 clones, around 85% of them present only once. A word on this clone: What it binds is not known.

Trimming cost V 5 bases and J 7 bases, with 9 bases left between them. This CDR3 region has 13 residues. Germline V gene sequence: CDR1 SGHAT, CDR2 FQNNGV. The TCR comes from an adult in good health. Sequencing was performed on peripheral blood, taken on day 0 of AZD1222 vaccination. This chain connects TRBV11-2 to TRBJ1-6; D gene ambiguous. CDR3 protein: CASSKSRNSPLHF. CDR3 nucleotides: TGTGCCAGCAGCAAATCCAGGAATTCACCCCTCCACTTT.